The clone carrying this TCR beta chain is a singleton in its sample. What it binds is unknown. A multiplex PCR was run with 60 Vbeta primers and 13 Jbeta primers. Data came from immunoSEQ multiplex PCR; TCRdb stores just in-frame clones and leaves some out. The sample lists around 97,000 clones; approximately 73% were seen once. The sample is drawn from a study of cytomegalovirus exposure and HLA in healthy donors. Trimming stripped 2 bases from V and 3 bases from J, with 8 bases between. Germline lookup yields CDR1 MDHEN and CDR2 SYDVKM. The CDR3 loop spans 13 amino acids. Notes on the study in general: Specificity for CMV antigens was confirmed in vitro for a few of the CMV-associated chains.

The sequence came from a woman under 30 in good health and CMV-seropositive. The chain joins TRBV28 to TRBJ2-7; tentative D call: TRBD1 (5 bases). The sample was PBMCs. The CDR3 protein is CASSLGAVYEQYF. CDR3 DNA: TGTGCCAGCAGTTTAGGGGCAGTCTACGAGCAGTACTTC.